These 32 T cell receptor beta chains originate from one sample sequenced in a study of OX40 agonist ivuxolimab in advanced cancers. Sequencing was performed with immunoSEQ multiplex PCR; in TCRdb, only in-frame clones are kept and a portion is missing. The table has roughly 140,000 clones, roughly 94% seen once. Sequenced material: CD4+ or CD8+ T cells sorted from blood, taken in a trial of the OX40 agonist ivuxolimab. All receptors derive from an adult with an advanced solid tumor such as melanoma, head and neck, liver or kidney cancer.

The chain carries TRBV7-9 and TRBJ2-1; TRBD2 matches 10 bases. This CDR3 comprises 15 residues. V was pared by 8 bases and J by 2 bases, with 6 bases of the junction left unmatched. The germline V gene encodes CDR1 SEHNR and CDR2 FQNEAQ (reference sequence). The CDR3 DNA reads as TGTGCCAGCGGCCGAAGCGGGAGGGCCTACAATGAGCAGTTCTTC. Protein: CASGRSGRAYNEQFF.

A word on this clone: An end of the junction differs from the germline gene, which may be a read error. The chain carries TRBV5-1 and TRBJ1-5; D remains unclear. The CDR3 spans 13 residues. The germline CDR1 and CDR2 sequences are SGHRS and YFSETQ. The chain's CDR3 is CTSSTSVNQPQHF. The DNA of the CDR3 is TGCACCAGCAGCACCAGCGTCAATCAGCCCCAGCATTTT.

This clone was observed a single time. V and J are TRBV6-4 and TRBJ2-6, with D perhaps matching TRBD1 (6 bases). The CDR3 contains 15 residues. Germline V lookup: CDR1 MRHNA, CDR2 SNTAGT. Trimming left V 3 bases short and J 2 bases short, with 8 bases between. CDR3 loop: CASSEQGAGANVLTF. Here the CDR3 DNA reads TGTGCCAGCAGTGAACAGGGCGCTGGGGCCAACGTCCTGACTTTC.

V usage is TRBV7-2 and J usage is TRBJ2-1, with D possibly matching TRBD2 (6 bases). Germline V CDR1 and CDR2: SGHTA, FQGNSA. V lost 5 bases, J lost 0 bases, and 17 bases lay in between. This CDR3 contains 17 residues. The CDR3 here is CASSHPPGTASYNEQFF. The CDR3 DNA is TGTGCCAGCAGCCACCCCCCGGGGACTGCCTCCTACAATGAGCAGTTCTTC.

This chain links TRBV5-1 with TRBJ2-2; a weak D match, TRBD2 (6 bases). CDR1 is SGHRS, CDR2 YFSETQ, per germline. V lost 0 bases to trimming and J lost 0 bases, with 18 bases between them. The CDR3 has 19 residues. Written as DNA, the CDR3 is TGCGCCAGCAGCTTGGCCGGGGAGGACCGCAGGGCGAACACCGGGGAGCTGTTTTTT. It codes for CASSLAGEDRRANTGELFF.

The V call is TRBV6-5, the J call TRBJ2-2; D is ambiguous. The CDR3 runs 13 residues. Germline V gene sequence: CDR1 MNHEY, CDR2 SVGAGI. Between the trimmed V and J ends, which lost 7 bases and 6 bases, there was a span of 12 bases. The CDR3 loop is CASNQVYAGELFF. The CDR3 DNA follows: TGTGCCAGCAACCAGGTCTACGCCGGGGAGCTGTTTTTT.

This sequence joins TRBV23-1 and TRBJ1-2; 7 nucleotides agree with TRBD1. TRBV23-1 is an ORF, with its function uncertain. V was clipped by 7 bases and J by 4 bases; unmatched bases: 9. The CDR3 has 14 amino acids. The CDR3 spells CASNPGQRLYGYTF. The CDR3 nucleotides read TGCGCCAGCAATCCGGGACAGCGCCTCTATGGCTACACCTTC.

V and J are TRBV6-5 and TRBJ1-2; D might be TRBD1 (5 bases). The CDR3 runs 14 residues. Germline-derived CDR1 and CDR2 are MNHEY and SVGAGI. Trimming left V 7 bases short and J 5 bases short, with 17 bases between. Here the CDR3 DNA reads TGTGCCAGCACCTCCCTCGGGGGAGGGTATGGCTACACCTTC. Its protein product is CASTSLGGGYGYTF.

The chain recombines TRBV4-1 with TRBJ1-3, with TRBD1 identical over 8 bases. Trimming took 2 bases from V and 4 from J; bases not matched to a gene: 13. The CDR3 contains 18 residues. CDR1 is MGHRA, CDR2 YSYEKL, per germline. This CDR3 reads CASSQFRTGTGLGNTIYF. As DNA, the CDR3 is TGCGCCAGCAGCCAATTCAGAACCGGGACAGGATTAGGAAACACCATATATTTT.

The chain recombines TRBV28 with TRBJ2-7; 7 nucleotides line up with TRBD2. Germline loops: CDR1 MDHEN, CDR2 SYDVKM. The ends lost 7 bases at V and 0 bases at J; junction bases unmatched: 6. This CDR3 is 14 amino acids long. The CDR3 here is CASINWEGSYEQYF. The CDR3 bases are TGTGCCAGCATTAATTGGGAGGGCTCCTACGAGCAGTACTTC.

The chain employs TRBV5-1 and TRBJ2-3; 9 nucleotides line up with TRBD2. Germline V gives CDR1 SGHRS, CDR2 YFSETQ. The CDR3 extends over 15 amino acids. V shed 1 base, J shed 2 bases, and the junction held 2 bases outside the gene matches. CDR3 region: CASSLLAGATDTQYF. DNA for the CDR3: TGCGCCAGCAGCTTGTTAGCGGGGGCCACAGATACGCAGTATTTT.

The chain links TRBV7-3 to TRBJ1-4; a possible D gene is TRBD1 (5 bases). V lost 5 bases and J 0 bases, leaving 10 bases between the germline ends. The germline V gene encodes CDR1 SGHTA and CDR2 FQGTGA. The CDR3 contains 15 residues. The CDR3 reads CASSPQAATNEKLFF. In DNA, the CDR3 is TGTGCCAGCAGCCCACAGGCTGCAACTAATGAAAAACTGTTTTTT.

In nucleotides, the CDR3 is TGTGCCAGCAGTCCCCAACCTTACAATGAGCAGTTCTTC. It translates to CASSPQPYNEQFF. V and J are TRBV27 and TRBJ2-1; no reliable D call. CDR3 length: 13 residues. CDR1 is MNHEY and CDR2 is SMNVEV in the germline V gene (reference sequence). V lost 5 bases to trimming and J lost 4 bases, with 9 bases between them.

V gene TRBV19 combines with J gene TRBJ1-2, with 9 bases aligning to TRBD1. This CDR3 region has 16 residues. The V segment lost 6 bases and the J segment 3 bases; nucleotides outside the gene matches: 11. Germline loops: CDR1 LNHDA, CDR2 SQIVND (reference sequence). The CDR3 nucleotides are TGTGCCAGTAGCCCTGCCTGGACAGGGGAAGACTATGGCTACACCTTC. Protein product: CASSPAWTGEDYGYTF. Full variable domain (missing parts from reference TRBV19 and TRBJ1-2): DGGITQSPKYLFRKEGQNVTLSCEQNLNHDAMYWYRQDPGQGLRLIYYSQIVNDFQKGDIAEGYSVSREKKESFPLTVTSAQKNPTAFYLCASSPAWTGEDYGYTFGSGTRLTVV.

The CDR3 DNA is TGTGCCAGTAGGATGGGACACGCGTTTGGCAATCAGCCCCAGCATTTT. Encoded protein: CASRMGHAFGNQPQHF. This chain links TRBV19 with TRBJ1-5, with D maybe TRBD1 (6 bases). Trimming removed 6 bases at V and 2 bases at J, with 17 bases between. Germline V gene data show CDR1 as LNHDA and CDR2 as SQIVND (reference sequence). The CDR3 covers 16 residues.

The chain couples TRBV5-6 to TRBJ2-3; a possible D gene is TRBD1 (5 bases). The CDR3 has 15 residues. In germline, CDR1 is SGHDT, CDR2 YYEEEE. Trimming stripped 0 bases from V and 4 bases from J, with 12 bases between. CDR3 residues: CASSLAGSAPDTQYF. The CDR3 nucleotides read TGTGCCAGCAGCTTGGCAGGGTCGGCCCCAGATACGCAGTATTTT. Drawing the rest from reference TRBV5-6 and TRBJ2-3, the complete variable domain is DAGVTQSPTHLIKTRGQQVTLRCSPKSGHDTVSWYQQALGQGPQFIFQYYEEEERQRGNFPDRFSGHQFPNYSSELNVNALLLGDSALYLCASSLAGSAPDTQYFGPGTRLTVL.

V usage is TRBV7-9 and J usage is TRBJ2-6; D might be TRBD2 (5 bases). Germline V gives CDR1 SEHNR, CDR2 FQNEAQ (reference sequence). V was clipped by 1 base and J by 12 bases, with 16 bases between them. The CDR3 is 15 amino acids. CDR3 sequence: CASSLVSGLYSVLTF. CDR3 nucleotides: TGTGCCAGCAGCTTAGTTTCCGGACTGTATTCCGTCCTGACTTTC.

This chain connects TRBV11-2 to TRBJ2-3, with D maybe TRBD2 (5 bases). Trimming removed 1 base from V and 3 bases from J, with 5 bases in between. CDR3 length: 13 amino acids. Germline V gene data show CDR1 as SGHAT and CDR2 as FQNNGV. CDR3 sequence reads: CASSLAGTDTQYF. The CDR3 DNA follows: TGTGCCAGCAGCTTAGCGGGGACAGATACGCAGTATTTT.

This clone was observed a single time. The V call is TRBV19, the J call TRBJ2-1; no clear D gene. Trimming cost V 6 bases and J 1 base, with 19 bases left between them. CDR1 and CDR2 (germline): LNHDA, SQIVND (reference sequence). The CDR3 length is 17 residues. The CDR3 sequence is CASSPIRSRGSYNEQFF. The CDR3 DNA follows: TGTGCCAGTAGCCCAATCCGATCGCGCGGTTCCTACAATGAGCAGTTCTTC.

This clone turned up a few times. The chain carries TRBV30 and TRBJ1-5, with no clear D. CDR1 GTSNPN and CDR2 SVGIG come from the germline V gene (reference sequence). The length of the CDR3 is 13 residues. The germline V and J ends were trimmed by 2 bases and 4 bases, with 9 bases remaining between them. Here the CDR3 DNA reads TGTGCCTGGAGTCCCATGCTAAATCAGCCCCAGCATTTT. Its protein is CAWSPMLNQPQHF.

This chain links TRBV9 with TRBJ2-2, with TRBD1 as a possible D gene (5 bases). Deletions cut 0 bases from V and 2 bases from J, with 8 bases between. The CDR3 sequence is 15 residues long. Germline CDR1 and CDR2: SGDLS and YYNGEE. This chain's CDR3 is CASSVGTYNTGELFF. The CDR3 nucleotides read TGTGCCAGCAGCGTAGGGACATACAACACCGGGGAGCTGTTTTTT.

This chain joins TRBV7-2 and TRBJ2-7; 7 bases map to TRBD2. The V and J ends lost 4 bases and 5 bases, in that order; junction bases with no gene match: 14. Germline V gene lookup returns CDR1 SGHTA and CDR2 FQGNSA. The CDR3 has 16 amino acids. CDR3: CASSSSGGRTRHEQYF. DNA for the CDR3: TGTGCCAGCAGCTCTAGCGGAGGGAGGACCCGCCACGAGCAGTACTTC.

The CDR3 bases are TGTGCCAGCAGCGTAGGGACGACTAATGAAAAACTGTTTTTT. It yields the protein CASSVGTTNEKLFF. The chain is built from TRBV9 and TRBJ1-4; D gene uncertain. CDR1 and CDR2 from the germline V gene are SGDLS and YYNGEE. The germline V and J ends were trimmed by 0 bases and 2 bases, with 5 bases remaining between them. The CDR3 is made up of 14 amino acids.

The V gene is TRBV28, the J gene TRBJ1-6; tentatively, D is TRBD1 (5 bases). V was clipped by 2 bases and J by 7 bases, with 15 bases between them. The germline CDR1 and CDR2 sequences are MDHEN and SYDVKM. The CDR3 runs 16 residues. In DNA form, the CDR3 reads TGTGCCAGCAGTTTACCTCCCGGGACGCCGAATTCACCCCTCCACTTT. Translation: CASSLPPGTPNSPLHF.

The rearrangement uses TRBV10-3 and TRBJ2-5; TRBD1 might be the D (6 bases). In germline, CDR1 is ENHRY, CDR2 SYGVKD. This CDR3 contains 13 residues. With 3 bases removed from V and 4 bases from J, the gap between germline ends came to 9 bases. The CDR3 DNA reads as TGTGCCATCAGTGATACAGGGCGAGAGACCCAGTACTTC. Translation gives CAISDTGRETQYF.

The CDR3, as DNA: TGTGCCAGCACCCGGTGGAGCGTAGAGACCCAGTACTTC. It is translated as CASTRWSVETQYF. The V call is TRBV5-6, the J call TRBJ2-5; unclear D gene. The CDR3 is made up of 13 amino acids. Germline V gene sequence: CDR1 SGHDT, CDR2 YYEEEE. V was trimmed by 6 bases and J by 4 bases, leaving 13 bases between them.

This clone occurred once. The chain uses TRBV27 and TRBJ1-1; tentative D call: TRBD1 (6 bases). The CDR3 is 15 residues long. CDR1 and CDR2 (germline): MNHEY, SMNVEV (reference sequence). V lost 5 bases to trimming and J lost 0 bases, with 13 bases between them. The CDR3 loop reads CASSPRTDLNTEAFF. CDR3 coding DNA: TGTGCCAGCAGTCCCCGGACAGACCTGAACACTGAAGCTTTCTTT.

This clone showed up just once. This chain joins TRBV10-1 and TRBJ1-1; 7 positions match TRBD1. This CDR3 region has 13 residues. Germline assignment: CDR1 WNHNN and CDR2 SYGVQD (reference sequence). The trim removed 5 bases at V and 5 bases at J, leaving 5 bases unmatched. CDR3 coding DNA: TGCGCCAGCAGTTCTCAGGGGGGGACTGAAGCTTTCTTT. Encoded protein: CASSSQGGTEAFF.

The count of this clone is one. The gene calls are TRBV7-9 and TRBJ1-1; no clear D gene. V lost 1 base, J lost 3 bases, and 6 bases lay in between. Germline assignment: CDR1 SEHNR and CDR2 FQNEAQ (reference sequence). The CDR3 consists of 13 residues. CDR3 region: CASSLDRDTEAFF. The CDR3 nucleotides are TGTGCCAGCAGCTTAGATAGGGACACTGAAGCTTTCTTT.

This clone occurred once. This chain links TRBV19 with TRBJ1-3; 8 bases are shared with TRBD1. The germline V gene has CDR1 LNHDA and CDR2 SQIVND (reference sequence). The ends lost 8 bases at V and 0 bases at J; junction bases unmatched: 12. The CDR3 is 17 amino acids. CDR3 nucleotide sequence: TGTGCCAGTGAGAGAGGCCCCGGGACAGGCTCTGGAAACACCATATATTTT. This gives the protein CASERGPGTGSGNTIYF.

This chain links TRBV19 with TRBJ1-2; a possible D gene is TRBD1 (5 bases). Looked up from germline, CDR1 is LNHDA and CDR2 is SQIVND (reference sequence). The CDR3 extends over 14 amino acids. V was clipped by 2 bases and J by 2 bases, with 9 bases between them. The CDR3 sequence: CASSISGENYGYTF. CDR3 sequence (DNA): TGTGCCAGTAGTATATCGGGGGAAAACTATGGCTACACCTTC.

The chain uses TRBV5-1 and TRBJ1-2; 10 nucleotides line up with TRBD1. The CDR3 totals 17 residues. The V and J ends lost 0 bases and 5 bases, in that order; junction bases with no gene match: 10. CDR1 SGHRS and CDR2 YFSETQ come from the germline V gene. The CDR3 loop reads CASSLVTGGESGYGYTF. The DNA of the CDR3 is TGCGCCAGCAGCTTGGTGACAGGGGGCGAATCGGGATATGGCTACACCTTC. Combining the CDR3 with reference TRBV5-1 and TRBJ1-2 gives the whole variable domain KAGVTQTPRYLIKTRGQQVTLSCSPISGHRSVSWYQQTPGQGLQFLFEYFSETQRNKGNFPGRFSGRQFSNSRSEMNVSTLELGDSALYLCASSLVTGGESGYGYTFGSGTRLTVV.